This T cell receptor (beta chain) was observed in a study of blood T cell repertoires in COVID-19. Here immunoSEQ multiplex PCR was the method, and the copy in TCRdb shows in-frame clones only, minus some. The sample records fewer than 300,000 clones, about 89% being singletons. In germline, CDR1 is ENHRY, CDR2 SYGVKD. The CDR3 runs 15 residues. Losses at the gene ends were 7 bases for V and 2 bases for J; bases not matched to a gene: 6. In this sample, this clone turned up once. Sequences were obtained from peripheral blood. The chain links TRBV10-3 to TRBJ2-3, with 10 bases fitting TRBD2. The receptor was derived from a woman aged 40 to 55 who had recovered from COVID-19. This CDR3 is CAITNSGGDTDTQYF. CDR3 nucleotides: TGTGCCATCACTAACAGCGGGGGGGACACAGATACGCAGTATTTT.